This is a list of T cell receptor beta chains from one sample in a study of blood T cell repertoires in COVID-19. Here immunoSEQ multiplex PCR was the method, and the copy in TCRdb shows in-frame clones only, minus some. The data hold some 200,000 clones, with over 75% observed a single time. Sequencing was performed on peripheral blood. The receptor set was obtained from a man older than 75 with acute or convalescent COVID-19. Both conserved end residues are part of each CDR3. A D gene is named only where the DNA matches it firmly. Clone size is shown for a subset of rows, as once, few, many or a class of expanded clone.

J gene	D gene	V gene	clone size	CDR3 DNA	CDR3 protein
TRBJ2-5	NA	TRBV27	NA	TGTGCCAGCAGTTTTCAACCAGGGGAGACCCAGTACTTC	CASSFQPGETQYF
TRBJ2-7	TRBD2	TRBV6-2/TRBV6-3	NA	TGTGCCAGCAGTTACTCCGGGGGTAGCGGGGCCTACGAGCAGTACTTC	CASSYSGGSGAYEQYF
TRBJ2-5	TRBD2	TRBV20-1	few	TGCAGTGCTAGTCGAAGCGGGAGAGGGGAGACCCAGTACTTC	CSASRSGRGETQYF
TRBJ2-3	TRBD2	TRBV4-1	NA	TGCGCCAGCAGCCAAGAGGGTAGCGGGAGATCTACAGATACGCAGTATTTT	CASSQEGSGRSTDTQYF
TRBJ2-5	NA	TRBV7-3	NA	TGTGCCAGCAGCCCATCACACAGGGTTTTGGAGACCCAGTACTTC	CASSPSHRVLETQYF
TRBJ1-4	NA	TRBV18	NA	TGTGCCAGCTCCGCAAACAGCCTTTTTAATGAAAAACTGTTTTTT	CASSANSLFNEKLFF
TRBJ2-1	NA	TRBV7-2	NA	TGTGCCAGCAGCTTAGTCCCTAGCTCCCCCGTCAATGAGCAGTTCTTC	CASSLVPSSPVNEQFF
TRBJ2-2	NA	TRBV5-8	once	TGTGCCAGCAGCCCTAGTATGAGCACCGGGGAGCTGTTTTTT	CASSPSMSTGELFF
TRBJ1-3	TRBD1	TRBV18	NA	TGTGCCAGCTCACCGTTTCGTACAGGGGCCTCTGGAAACACCATATATTTT	CASSPFRTGASGNTIYF
TRBJ2-7	TRBD1	TRBV3-1/TRBV3-2	NA	TGTGCCAGCAGCCGAGGACAGGGGCCCTACGAGCAGTACTTC	CASSRGQGPYEQYF
TRBJ1-5	NA	TRBV28	once	TGTGCCAGCAAATTCCGGGGAAATCAGCCCCAGCATTTT	CASKFRGNQPQHF
TRBJ2-2	TRBD1	TRBV28	NA	TGTGCCAGCAGTCCCCGAGGGGGACAGTACACCGGGGAGCTGTTTTTT	CASSPRGGQYTGELFF
TRBJ1-2	TRBD1	TRBV28	few	TGTGCCAGCAGCCCCTGGGACAGGGTGATTAACTATGGCTACACCTTC	CASSPWDRVINYGYTF
TRBJ2-7	TRBD2	TRBV7-9	NA	TGTGCCAGCAGCTTGGGACTAGCGGGAGGAGGTGGCTACGAGCAGTACTTC	CASSLGLAGGGGYEQYF
TRBJ2-1	TRBD2	TRBV7-3	NA	TGTGCCAGCAGCTTACTAGCGGGAGGGGACAATGAGCAGTTCTTC	CASSLLAGGDNEQFF
TRBJ1-1	TRBD1	TRBV7-2	NA	TGTGCCAGCAGCAACCCACAGGGGTGGGAAGCTTTCTTT	CASSNPQGWEAFF
TRBJ1-2	NA	TRBV21-1	NA	TGTGCCAGCAGCAAAGAACCGGGAGCTAACTATGGCTACACCTTC	CASSKEPGANYGYTF